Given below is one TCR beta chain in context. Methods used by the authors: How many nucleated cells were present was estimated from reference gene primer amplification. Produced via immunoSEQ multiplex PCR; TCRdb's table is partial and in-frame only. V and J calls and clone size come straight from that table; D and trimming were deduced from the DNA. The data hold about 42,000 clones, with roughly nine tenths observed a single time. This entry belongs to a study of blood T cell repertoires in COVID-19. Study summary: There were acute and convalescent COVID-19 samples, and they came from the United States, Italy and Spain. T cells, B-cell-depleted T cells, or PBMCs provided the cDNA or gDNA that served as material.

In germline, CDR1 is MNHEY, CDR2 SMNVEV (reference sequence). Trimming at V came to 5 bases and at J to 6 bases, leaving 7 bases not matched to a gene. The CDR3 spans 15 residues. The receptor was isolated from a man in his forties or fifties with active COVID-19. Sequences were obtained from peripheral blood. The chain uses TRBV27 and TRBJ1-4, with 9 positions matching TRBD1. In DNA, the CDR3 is TGTGCCAGCAGTCAACAGGGGGCTGTGGATGAAAAACTGTTTTTT. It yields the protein CASSQQGAVDEKLFF.